Listed below are T cell receptor beta chains from one sample, sequenced in a study of shared clonotypes between healthy human individuals. Clones were sequenced by immunoSEQ multiplex PCR, and TCRdb holds only the in-frame ones, with some missing. The repertoire includes around 700,000 clones, roughly 70% of them detected once, and approximately 1.8% sits in the top ten. The sample comprised memory CD4+ T cells sorted from blood. The receptors come from a woman under 40 in good health. Both conserved end residues are part of each CDR3.

J gene	V gene	CDR3 protein
TRBJ2-7	TRBV19	CASSPMGQATDEQYF
TRBJ1-4	TRBV5-4	CASSLAGGSDEKLFF
TRBJ1-4	TRBV6-5	CASSSYRGKKEKLFF
TRBJ1-4	TRBV18	CASSLGTGGEKLFF
TRBJ1-5	TRBV5-1	CASSYGQGGNQPQHF
TRBJ2-1	TRBV7-9	CASSDRTGATYNEQFF
TRBJ2-7	TRBV5-1	CASSSGTGAHGDEQYF
TRBJ2-1	TRBV6-1	CASSEWLGSSYNEQFF
TRBJ1-2	TRBV18	CASSPPADSYGYTF
TRBJ1-4	TRBV28	CASSTGTATNEKLFF
TRBJ2-3	TRBV11-2	CASSYLRDQNTDTQYF
TRBJ2-5	TRBV4-1	CASSQVVTSGVQETQYF
TRBJ1-2	TRBV19	CASSWTGRYGYTF
TRBJ1-3	TRBV2	CASTGGISGNTIYF
TRBJ2-3	TRBV5-4	CATKTGPSTDTQYF
TRBJ2-7	TRBV2	CASSSNYEQYF
TRBJ2-4	TRBV19	CASSTGFLGLAKNIQYF
TRBJ2-1	TRBV29-1	CSVPHFRNEQFF
TRBJ2-7	TRBV19	CASMFSGQGDYEQYF
TRBJ2-5	TRBV4-1	CASSQDLGRETQYF